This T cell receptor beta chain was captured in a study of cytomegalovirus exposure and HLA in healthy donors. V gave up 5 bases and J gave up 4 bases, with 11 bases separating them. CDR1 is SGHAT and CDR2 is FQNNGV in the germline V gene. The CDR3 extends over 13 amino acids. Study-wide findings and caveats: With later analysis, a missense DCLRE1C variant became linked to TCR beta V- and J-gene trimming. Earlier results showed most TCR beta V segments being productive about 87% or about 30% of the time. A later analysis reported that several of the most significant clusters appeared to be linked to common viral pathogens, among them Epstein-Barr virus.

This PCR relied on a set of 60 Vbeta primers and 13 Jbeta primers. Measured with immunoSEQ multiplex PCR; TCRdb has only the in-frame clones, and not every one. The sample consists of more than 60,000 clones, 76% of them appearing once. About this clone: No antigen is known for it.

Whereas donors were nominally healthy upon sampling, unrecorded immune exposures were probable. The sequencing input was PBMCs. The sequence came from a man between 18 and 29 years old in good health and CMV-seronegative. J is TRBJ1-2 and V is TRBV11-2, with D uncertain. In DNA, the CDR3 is TGTGCCAGCAGCGCTGGACTGCTCTATGGCTACACCTTC. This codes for CASSAGLLYGYTF.